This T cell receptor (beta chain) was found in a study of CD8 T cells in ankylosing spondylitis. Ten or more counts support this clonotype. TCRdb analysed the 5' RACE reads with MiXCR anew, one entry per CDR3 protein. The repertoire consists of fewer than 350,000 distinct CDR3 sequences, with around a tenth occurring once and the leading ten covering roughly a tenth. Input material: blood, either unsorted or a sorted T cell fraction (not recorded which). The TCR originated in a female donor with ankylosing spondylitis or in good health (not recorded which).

The CDR3 DNA sequence: TGCGCCAGCAGCCAAGCCTGGGGGGAGGGCTACACCTTC. Translation gives CASSQAWGEGYTF. The chain has TRBV4-3 and TRBJ1-2, with TRBD1 as a possible D gene (5 bases). V was clipped by 1 base and J by 8 bases, with 11 bases between them. This CDR3 contains 13 residues. Germline V gene lookup returns CDR1 LGHNA and CDR2 YSLEER.